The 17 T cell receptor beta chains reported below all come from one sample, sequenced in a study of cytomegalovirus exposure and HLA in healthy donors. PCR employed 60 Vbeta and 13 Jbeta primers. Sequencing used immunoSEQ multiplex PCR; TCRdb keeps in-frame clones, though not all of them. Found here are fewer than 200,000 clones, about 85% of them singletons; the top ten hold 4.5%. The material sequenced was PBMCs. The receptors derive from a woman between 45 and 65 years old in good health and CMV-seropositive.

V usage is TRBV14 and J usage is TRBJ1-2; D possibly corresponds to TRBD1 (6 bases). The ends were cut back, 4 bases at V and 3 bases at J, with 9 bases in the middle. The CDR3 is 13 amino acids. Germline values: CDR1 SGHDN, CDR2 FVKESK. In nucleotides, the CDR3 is TGTGCCAGCAGCCCCCAGGGGTACTATGGCTACACCTTC. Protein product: CASSPQGYYGYTF.

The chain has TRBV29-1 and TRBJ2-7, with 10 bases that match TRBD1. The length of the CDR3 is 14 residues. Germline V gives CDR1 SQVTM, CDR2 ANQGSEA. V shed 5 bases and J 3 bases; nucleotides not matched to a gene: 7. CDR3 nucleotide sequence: TGCAGCGTTAGATACCGGGACAGGGGCTACGAGCAGTACTTC. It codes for CSVRYRDRGYEQYF.

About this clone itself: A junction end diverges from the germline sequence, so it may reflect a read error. This chain's CDR3 is CASSLDGSYNEQFF. In DNA, the CDR3 is TGTGCTAGCAGCTTAGACGGTTCCTACAATGAGCAGTTCTTC. The V call is TRBV7-7, the J call TRBJ2-1; D remains ambiguous. The CDR3 is 14 residues long. Germline values: CDR1 SSHAT, CDR2 FNYEAQ (reference sequence).

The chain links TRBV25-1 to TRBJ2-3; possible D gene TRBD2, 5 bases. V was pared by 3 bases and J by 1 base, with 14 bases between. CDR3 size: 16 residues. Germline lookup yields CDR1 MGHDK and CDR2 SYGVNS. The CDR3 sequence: CASSDGPTGGTDTQYF. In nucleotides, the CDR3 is TGTGCCAGCAGTGATGGCCCCACCGGGGGCACAGATACGCAGTATTTT. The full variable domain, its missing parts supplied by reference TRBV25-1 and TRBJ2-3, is EADIYQTPRYLVIGTGKKITLECSQTMGHDKMYWYQQDPGMELHLIHYSYGVNSTEKGDLSSESTVSRIRTEHFPLTLESARPSHTSQYLCASSDGPTGGTDTQYFGPGTRLTVL.

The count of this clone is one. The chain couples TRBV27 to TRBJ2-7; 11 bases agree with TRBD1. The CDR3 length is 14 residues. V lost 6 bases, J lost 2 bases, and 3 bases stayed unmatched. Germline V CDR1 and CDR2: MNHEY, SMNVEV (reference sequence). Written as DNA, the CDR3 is TGTGCCAGCAGCCGGACAGGGGGCCCCTACGAGCAGTACTTC. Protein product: CASSRTGGPYEQYF.

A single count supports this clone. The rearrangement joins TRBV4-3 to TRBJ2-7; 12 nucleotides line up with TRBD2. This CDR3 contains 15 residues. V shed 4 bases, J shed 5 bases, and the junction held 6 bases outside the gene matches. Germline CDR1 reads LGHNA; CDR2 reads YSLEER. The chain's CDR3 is CASSPGLAGSNEQYF. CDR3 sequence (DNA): TGCGCCAGCAGCCCTGGACTAGCGGGGAGTAACGAGCAGTACTTC.

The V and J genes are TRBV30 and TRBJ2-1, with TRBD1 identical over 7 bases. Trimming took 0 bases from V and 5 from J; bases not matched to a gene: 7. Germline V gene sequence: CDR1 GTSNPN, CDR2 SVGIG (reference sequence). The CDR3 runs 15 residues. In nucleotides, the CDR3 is TGTGCCTGGAGTGTACACAGGGGCCGCAACAATGAGCAGTTCTTC. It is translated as CAWSVHRGRNNEQFF.

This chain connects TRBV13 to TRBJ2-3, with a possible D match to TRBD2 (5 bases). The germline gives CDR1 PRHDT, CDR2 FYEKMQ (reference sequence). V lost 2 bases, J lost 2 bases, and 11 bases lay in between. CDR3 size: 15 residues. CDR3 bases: TGTGCCAGCAGCTTAAGACTAACCTCCACAGATACGCAGTATTTT. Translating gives CASSLRLTSTDTQYF.

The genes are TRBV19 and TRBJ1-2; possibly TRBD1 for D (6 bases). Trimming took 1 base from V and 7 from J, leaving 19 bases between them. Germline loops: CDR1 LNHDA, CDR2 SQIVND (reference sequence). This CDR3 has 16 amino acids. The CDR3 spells CASSIGRGAKSFGYTF. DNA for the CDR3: TGTGCCAGTAGTATAGGTCGGGGGGCCAAGAGTTTTGGCTACACCTTC. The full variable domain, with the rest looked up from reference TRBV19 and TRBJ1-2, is DGGITQSPKYLFRKEGQNVTLSCEQNLNHDAMYWYRQDPGQGLRLIYYSQIVNDFQKGDIAEGYSVSREKKESFPLTVTSAQKNPTAFYLCASSIGRGAKSFGYTFGSGTRLTVV.

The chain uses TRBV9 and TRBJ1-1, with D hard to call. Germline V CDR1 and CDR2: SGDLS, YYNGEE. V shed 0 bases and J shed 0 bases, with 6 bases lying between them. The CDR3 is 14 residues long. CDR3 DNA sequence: TGTGCCAGCAGCGTAGAACAGATGAACACTGAAGCTTTCTTT. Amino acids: CASSVEQMNTEAFF.

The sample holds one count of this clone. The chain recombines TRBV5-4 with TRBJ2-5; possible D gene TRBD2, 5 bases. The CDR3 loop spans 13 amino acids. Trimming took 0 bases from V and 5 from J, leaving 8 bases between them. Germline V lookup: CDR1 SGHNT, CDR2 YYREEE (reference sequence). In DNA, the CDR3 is TGTGCCAGCAGCTTGGTAGGGAGCGAGACCCAGTACTTC. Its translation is CASSLVGSETQYF.

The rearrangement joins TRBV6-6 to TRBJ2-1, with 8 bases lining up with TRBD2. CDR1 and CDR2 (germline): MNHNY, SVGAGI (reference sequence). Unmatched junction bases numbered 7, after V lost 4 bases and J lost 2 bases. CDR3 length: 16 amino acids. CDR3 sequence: CASSLRREDPYNEQFF. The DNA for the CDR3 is TGTGCCAGCAGTTTACGGCGGGAGGACCCCTACAATGAGCAGTTCTTC.

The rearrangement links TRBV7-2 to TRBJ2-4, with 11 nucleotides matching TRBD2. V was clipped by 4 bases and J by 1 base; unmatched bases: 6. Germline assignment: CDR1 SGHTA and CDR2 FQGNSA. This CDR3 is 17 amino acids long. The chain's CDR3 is CASSSSSGRWAKNIQYF. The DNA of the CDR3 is TGTGCCAGCAGCTCATCTAGCGGGAGGTGGGCCAAAAACATTCAGTACTTC.

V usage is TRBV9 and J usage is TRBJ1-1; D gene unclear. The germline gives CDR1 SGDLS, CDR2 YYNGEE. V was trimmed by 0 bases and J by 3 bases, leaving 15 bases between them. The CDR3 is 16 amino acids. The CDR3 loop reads CASSVGPSKLDTEAFF. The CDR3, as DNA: TGTGCCAGCAGCGTAGGTCCAAGCAAATTGGACACTGAAGCTTTCTTT.

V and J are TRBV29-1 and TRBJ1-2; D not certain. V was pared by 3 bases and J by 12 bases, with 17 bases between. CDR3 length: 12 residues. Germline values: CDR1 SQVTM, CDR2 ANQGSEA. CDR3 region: CSVDLGAVSHTF. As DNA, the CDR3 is TGCAGCGTTGATTTAGGAGCTGTTTCTCACACCTTC.

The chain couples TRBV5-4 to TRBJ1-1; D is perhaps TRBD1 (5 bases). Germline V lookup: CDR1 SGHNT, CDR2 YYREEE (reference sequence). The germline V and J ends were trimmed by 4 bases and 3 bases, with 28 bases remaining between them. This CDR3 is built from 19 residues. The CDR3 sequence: CASSRRGVPLLRGDTEAFF. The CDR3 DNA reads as TGTGCCAGCAGCCGTCGGGGGGTCCCTCTTCTACGAGGGGACACTGAAGCTTTCTTT.

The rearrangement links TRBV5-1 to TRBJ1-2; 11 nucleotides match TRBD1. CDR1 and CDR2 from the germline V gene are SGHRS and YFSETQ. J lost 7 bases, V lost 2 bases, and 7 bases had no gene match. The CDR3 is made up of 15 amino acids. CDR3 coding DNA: TGCGCCAGCAGCTTAACAACCGGGACAGGGGGTGGCTACACCTTC. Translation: CASSLTTGTGGGYTF.